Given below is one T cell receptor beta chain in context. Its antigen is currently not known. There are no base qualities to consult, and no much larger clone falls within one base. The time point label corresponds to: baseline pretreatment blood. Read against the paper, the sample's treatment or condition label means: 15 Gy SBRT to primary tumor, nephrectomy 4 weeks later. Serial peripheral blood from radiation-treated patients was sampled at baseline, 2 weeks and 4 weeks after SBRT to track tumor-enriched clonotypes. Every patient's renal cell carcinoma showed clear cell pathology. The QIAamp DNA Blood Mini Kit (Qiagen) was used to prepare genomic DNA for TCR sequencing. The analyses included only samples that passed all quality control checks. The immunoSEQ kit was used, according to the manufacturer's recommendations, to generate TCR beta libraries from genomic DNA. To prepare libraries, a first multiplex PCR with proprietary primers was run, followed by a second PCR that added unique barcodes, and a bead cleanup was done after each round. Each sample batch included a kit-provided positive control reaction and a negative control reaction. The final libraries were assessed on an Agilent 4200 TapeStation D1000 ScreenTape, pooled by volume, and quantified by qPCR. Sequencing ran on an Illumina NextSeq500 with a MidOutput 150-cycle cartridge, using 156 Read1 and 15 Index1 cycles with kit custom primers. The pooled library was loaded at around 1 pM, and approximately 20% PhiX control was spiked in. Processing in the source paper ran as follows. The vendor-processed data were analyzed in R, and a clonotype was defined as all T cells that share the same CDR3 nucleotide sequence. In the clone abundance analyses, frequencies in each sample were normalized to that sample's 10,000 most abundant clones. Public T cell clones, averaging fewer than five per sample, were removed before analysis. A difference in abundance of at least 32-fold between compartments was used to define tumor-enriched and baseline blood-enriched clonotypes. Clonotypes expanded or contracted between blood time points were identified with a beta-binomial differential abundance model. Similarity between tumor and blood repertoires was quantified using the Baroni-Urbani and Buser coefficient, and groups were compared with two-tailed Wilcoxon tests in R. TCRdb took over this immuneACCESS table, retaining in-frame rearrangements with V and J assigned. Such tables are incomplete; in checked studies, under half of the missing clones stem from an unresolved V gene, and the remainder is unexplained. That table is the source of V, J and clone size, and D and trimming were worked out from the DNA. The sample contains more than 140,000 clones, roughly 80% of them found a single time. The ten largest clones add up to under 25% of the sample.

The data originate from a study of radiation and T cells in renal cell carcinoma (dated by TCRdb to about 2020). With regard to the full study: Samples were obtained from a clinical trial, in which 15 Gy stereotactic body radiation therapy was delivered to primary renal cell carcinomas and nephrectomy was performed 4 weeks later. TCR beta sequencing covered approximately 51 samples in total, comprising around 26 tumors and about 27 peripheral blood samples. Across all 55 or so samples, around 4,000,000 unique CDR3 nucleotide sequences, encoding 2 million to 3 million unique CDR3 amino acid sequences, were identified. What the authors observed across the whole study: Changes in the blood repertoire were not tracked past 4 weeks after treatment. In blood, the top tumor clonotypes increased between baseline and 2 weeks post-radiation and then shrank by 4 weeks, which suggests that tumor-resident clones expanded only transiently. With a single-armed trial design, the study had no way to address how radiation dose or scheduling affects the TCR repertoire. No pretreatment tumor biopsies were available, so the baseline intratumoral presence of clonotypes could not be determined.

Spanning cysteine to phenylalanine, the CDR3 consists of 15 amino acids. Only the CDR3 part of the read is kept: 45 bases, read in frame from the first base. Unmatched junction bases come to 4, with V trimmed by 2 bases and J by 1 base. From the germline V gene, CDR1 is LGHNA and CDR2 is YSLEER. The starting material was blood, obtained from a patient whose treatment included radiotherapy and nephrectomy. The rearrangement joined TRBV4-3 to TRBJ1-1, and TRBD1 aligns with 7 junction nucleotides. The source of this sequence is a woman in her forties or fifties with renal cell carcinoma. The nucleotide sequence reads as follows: TGCGCCAGCAGCCAATTCGGGACAGAGAACACTGAAGCTTTCTTT. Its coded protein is CASSQFGTENTEAFF.